The following is a TCR beta chain sequence with its context. Antigen: not known. The sample belongs to a study of T cell responses to AZD1222 COVID-19 vaccine. General study findings and limits: Reports say nearly half of spike-specific TCRs go after unmutated variant regions.

Profiling relied on immunoSEQ multiplex PCR, and the TCRdb table lists in-frame clones only, not all of them. The table has under 150,000 clones, 85% to 90% seen once; the top ten hold around 1.6%. The CDR3 loop spans 16 amino acids. V shed 10 bases, J shed 2 bases, and the junction held 8 bases outside the gene matches. CDR1 SNHLY and CDR2 FYNNEI come from the germline V gene. This receptor was taken from an adult who received the AZD1222 COVID-19 vaccine. The chain employs TRBV2 and TRBJ2-2, with 12 nucleotides matching TRBD2. The starting material was peripheral blood, obtained 28 days after the second AZD1222 dose. CDR3 DNA: TGTGCCACTTCGGGACTAGCGGGCCTAAACACCGGGGAGCTGTTTTTT. Protein sequence: CATSGLAGLNTGELFF.